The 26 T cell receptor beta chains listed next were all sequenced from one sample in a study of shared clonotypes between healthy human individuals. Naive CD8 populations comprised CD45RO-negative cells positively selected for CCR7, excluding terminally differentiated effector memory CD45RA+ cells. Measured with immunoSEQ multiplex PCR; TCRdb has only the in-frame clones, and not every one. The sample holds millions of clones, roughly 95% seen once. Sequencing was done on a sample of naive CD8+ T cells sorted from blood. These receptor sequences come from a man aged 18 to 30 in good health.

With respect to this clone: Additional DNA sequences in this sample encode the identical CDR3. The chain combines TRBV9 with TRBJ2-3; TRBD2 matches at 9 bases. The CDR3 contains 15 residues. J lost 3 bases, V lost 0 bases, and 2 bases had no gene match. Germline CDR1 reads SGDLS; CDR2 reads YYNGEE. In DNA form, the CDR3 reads TGTGCCAGCAGCGTAGAAGGACTAGCGACAGATACGCAGTATTTT. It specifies CASSVEGLATDTQYF.

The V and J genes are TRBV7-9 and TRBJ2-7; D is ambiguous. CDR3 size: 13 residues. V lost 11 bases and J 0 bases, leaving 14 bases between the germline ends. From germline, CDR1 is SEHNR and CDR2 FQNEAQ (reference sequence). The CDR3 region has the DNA TGTGCCTTAATAAGCGACTCCTCCTACGAGCAGTACTTC. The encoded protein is CALISDSSYEQYF.

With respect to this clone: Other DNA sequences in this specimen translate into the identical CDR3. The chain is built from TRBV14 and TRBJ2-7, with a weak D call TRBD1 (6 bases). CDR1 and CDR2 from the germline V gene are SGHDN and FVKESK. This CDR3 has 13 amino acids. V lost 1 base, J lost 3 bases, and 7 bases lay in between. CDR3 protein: CASSQVQGYEQYF. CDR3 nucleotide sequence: TGTGCCAGCAGCCAAGTACAGGGCTACGAGCAGTACTTC.

CDR3 amino acids: CASGLDPGANLYNEQFF. CDR3 coding DNA: TGTGCTAGTGGTTTGGACCCAGGGGCGAACCTTTACAATGAGCAGTTCTTC. J is TRBJ2-1 and V is TRBV12-5, with a possible D match to TRBD1 (6 bases). Germline CDR1 LGHNT, CDR2 FRNRAP. CDR3 size: 17 residues. V was clipped by 1 base and J by 4 bases, with 17 bases between them. Complete variable domain (other parts from reference TRBV12-5 and TRBJ2-1): DARVTQTPRHKVTEMGQEVTMRCQPILGHNTVFWYRQTMMQGLELLAYFRNRAPLDDSGMPKDRFSAEMPDATLATLKIQPSEPRDSAVYFCASGLDPGANLYNEQFFGPGTRLTVL.

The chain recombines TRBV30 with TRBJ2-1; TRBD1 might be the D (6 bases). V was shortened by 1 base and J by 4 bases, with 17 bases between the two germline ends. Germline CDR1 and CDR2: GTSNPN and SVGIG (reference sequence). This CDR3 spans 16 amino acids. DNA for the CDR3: TGTGCCTGGAGTGAGAGCGGAAAGGGGGTATACAATGAGCAGTTCTTC. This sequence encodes CAWSESGKGVYNEQFF.

The CDR3 region is CASTYGGGALGEQFF. As DNA, the CDR3 is TGTGCCAGCACCTATGGAGGGGGGGCTTTAGGTGAGCAGTTCTTC. The chain is built from TRBV9 and TRBJ2-1, with a tentative D call TRBD2 (7 bases). Trimming took off 6 bases at V and 9 bases at J, with 22 bases between the two ends. Germline V CDR1 and CDR2: SGDLS, YYNGEE. CDR3 length: 15 residues.

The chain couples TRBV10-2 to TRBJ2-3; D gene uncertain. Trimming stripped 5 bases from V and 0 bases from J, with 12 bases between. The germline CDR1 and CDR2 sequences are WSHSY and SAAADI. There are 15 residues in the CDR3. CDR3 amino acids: CASSLVLPSTDTQYF. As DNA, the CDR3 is TGCGCCAGCAGTTTAGTCCTCCCTAGCACAGATACGCAGTATTTT.

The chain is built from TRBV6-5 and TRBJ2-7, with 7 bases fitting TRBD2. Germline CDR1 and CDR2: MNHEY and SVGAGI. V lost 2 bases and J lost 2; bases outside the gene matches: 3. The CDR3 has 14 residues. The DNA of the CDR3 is TGTGCCAGCAGTTACCTAGCGGATACCTACGAGCAGTACTTC. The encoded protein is CASSYLADTYEQYF.

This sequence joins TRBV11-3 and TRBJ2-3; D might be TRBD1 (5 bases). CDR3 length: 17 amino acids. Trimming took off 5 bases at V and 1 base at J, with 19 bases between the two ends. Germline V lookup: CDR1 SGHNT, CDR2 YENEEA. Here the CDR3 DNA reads TGTGCCAGCAGCCCCACCCGACAGCCGGCTGGCACAGATACGCAGTATTTT. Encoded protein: CASSPTRQPAGTDTQYF.

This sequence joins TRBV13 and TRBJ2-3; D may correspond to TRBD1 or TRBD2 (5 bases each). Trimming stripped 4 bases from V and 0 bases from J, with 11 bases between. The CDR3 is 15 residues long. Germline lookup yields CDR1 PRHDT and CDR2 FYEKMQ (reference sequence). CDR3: CASSSPGPSTDTQYF. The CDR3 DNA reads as TGTGCCAGCAGCTCCCCGGGGCCGAGCACAGATACGCAGTATTTT.

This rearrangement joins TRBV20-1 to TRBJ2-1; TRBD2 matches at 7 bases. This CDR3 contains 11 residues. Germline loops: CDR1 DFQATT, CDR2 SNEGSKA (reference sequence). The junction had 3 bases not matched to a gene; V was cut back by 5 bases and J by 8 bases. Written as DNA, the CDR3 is TGCAGTGCTGGGAGGGACTATGAGCAGTTCTTC. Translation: CSAGRDYEQFF.

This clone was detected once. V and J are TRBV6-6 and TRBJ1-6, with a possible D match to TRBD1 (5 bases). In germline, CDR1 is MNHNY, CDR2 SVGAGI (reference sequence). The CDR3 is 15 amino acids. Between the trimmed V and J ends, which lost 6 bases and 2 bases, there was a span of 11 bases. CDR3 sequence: CASSQVGAYNSPLHF. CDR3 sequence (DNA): TGTGCCAGCAGCCAGGTGGGGGCCTATAATTCACCCCTCCACTTT.

In DNA, the CDR3 is TGTGCCAGCAGCTTTAAACAGGGGGCCGATCCCTCCTACGAGCAGTACTTC. Its protein is CASSFKQGADPSYEQYF. The chain carries TRBV7-9 and TRBJ2-7; TRBD1 matches at 9 bases. Germline trimming cut 3 bases from V and 0 bases from J; bases unmatched to any gene: 9. The CDR3 runs to 17 residues. Germline V gene sequence: CDR1 SEHNR, CDR2 FQNEAQ (reference sequence).

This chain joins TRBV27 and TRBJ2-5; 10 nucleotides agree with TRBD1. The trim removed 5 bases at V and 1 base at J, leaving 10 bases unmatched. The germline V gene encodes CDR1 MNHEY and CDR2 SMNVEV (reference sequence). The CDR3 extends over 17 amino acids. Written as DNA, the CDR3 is TGTGCCAGCAGTCCGAGCATGAGACAGGGGGCCCAAGAGACCCAGTACTTC. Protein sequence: CASSPSMRQGAQETQYF.

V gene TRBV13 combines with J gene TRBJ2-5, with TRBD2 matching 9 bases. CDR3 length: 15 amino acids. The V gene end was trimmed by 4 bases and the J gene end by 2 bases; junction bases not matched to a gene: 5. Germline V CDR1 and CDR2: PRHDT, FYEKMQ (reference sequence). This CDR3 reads CASSSRAGGQETQYF. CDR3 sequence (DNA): TGTGCCAGCAGCTCCAGAGCGGGGGGACAAGAGACCCAGTACTTC.

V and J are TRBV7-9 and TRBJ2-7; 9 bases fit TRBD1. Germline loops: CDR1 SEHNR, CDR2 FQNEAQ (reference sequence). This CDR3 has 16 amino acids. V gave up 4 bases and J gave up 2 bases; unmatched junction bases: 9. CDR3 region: CASSSTPGQGPYEQYF. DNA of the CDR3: TGTGCCAGCAGCTCTACCCCGGGACAGGGACCCTACGAGCAGTACTTC.

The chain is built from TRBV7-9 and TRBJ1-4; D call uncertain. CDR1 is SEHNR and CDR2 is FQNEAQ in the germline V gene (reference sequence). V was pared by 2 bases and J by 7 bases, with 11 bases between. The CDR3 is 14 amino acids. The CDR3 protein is CASSLSSRPEKLFF. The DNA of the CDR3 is TGTGCCAGCAGCTTATCTTCCAGACCTGAAAAACTGTTTTTT.

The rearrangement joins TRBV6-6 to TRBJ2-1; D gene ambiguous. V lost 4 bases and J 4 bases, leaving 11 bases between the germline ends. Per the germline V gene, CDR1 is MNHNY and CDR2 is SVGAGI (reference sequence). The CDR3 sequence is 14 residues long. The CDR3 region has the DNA TGTGCCAGCAGTTTGCCGGAAGCTTACAATGAGCAGTTCTTC. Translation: CASSLPEAYNEQFF.

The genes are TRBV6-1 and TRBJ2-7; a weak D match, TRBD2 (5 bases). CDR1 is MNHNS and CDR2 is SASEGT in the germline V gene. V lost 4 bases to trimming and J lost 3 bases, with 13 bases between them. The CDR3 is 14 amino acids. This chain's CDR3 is CASSAKSTSYEQYF. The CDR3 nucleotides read TGTGCCAGCAGTGCCAAGAGTACTAGCTACGAGCAGTACTTC.

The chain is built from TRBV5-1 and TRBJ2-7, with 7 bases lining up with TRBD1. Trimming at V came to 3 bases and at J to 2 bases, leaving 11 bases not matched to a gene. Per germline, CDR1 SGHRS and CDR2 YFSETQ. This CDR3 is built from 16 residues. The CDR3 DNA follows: TGCGCCAGCAGCTGGGACAGAAGAGGGAGTGCCTACGAGCAGTACTTC. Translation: CASSWDRRGSAYEQYF.

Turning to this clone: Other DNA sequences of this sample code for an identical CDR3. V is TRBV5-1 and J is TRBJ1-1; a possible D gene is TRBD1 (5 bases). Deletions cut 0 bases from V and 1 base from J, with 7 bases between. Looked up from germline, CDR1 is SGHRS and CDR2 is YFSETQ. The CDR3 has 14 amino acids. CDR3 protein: CASSLVRGNTEAFF. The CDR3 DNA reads TGCGCCAGCAGCTTGGTAAGGGGGAACACTGAAGCTTTCTTT.

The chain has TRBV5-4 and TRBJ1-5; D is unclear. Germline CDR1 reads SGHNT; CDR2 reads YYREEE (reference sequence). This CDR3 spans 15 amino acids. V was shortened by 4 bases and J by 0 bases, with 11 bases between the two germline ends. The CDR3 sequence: CASSRDPDSNQPQHF. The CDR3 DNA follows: TGTGCCAGCAGCCGCGACCCTGATAGCAATCAGCCCCAGCATTTT. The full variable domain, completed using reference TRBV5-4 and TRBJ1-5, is ETGVTQSPTHLIKTRGQQVTLRCSSQSGHNTVSWYQQALGQGPQFIFQYYREEENGRGNFPPRFSGLQFPNYSSELNVNALELDDSALYLCASSRDPDSNQPQHFGDGTRLSIL.

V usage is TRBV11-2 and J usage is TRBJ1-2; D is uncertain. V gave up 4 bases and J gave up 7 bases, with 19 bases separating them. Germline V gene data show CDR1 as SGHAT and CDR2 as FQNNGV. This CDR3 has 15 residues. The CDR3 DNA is TGTGCCAGCAGCTCGATTCCACGTCGGGCAGGTGGCTACACCTTC. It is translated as CASSSIPRRAGGYTF.

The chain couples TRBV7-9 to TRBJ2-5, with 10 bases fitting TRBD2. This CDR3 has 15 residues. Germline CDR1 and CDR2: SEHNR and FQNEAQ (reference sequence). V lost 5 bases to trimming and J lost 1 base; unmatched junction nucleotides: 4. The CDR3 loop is CASSTSGELQETQYF. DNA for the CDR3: TGTGCCAGCAGCACTAGCGGGGAGCTCCAAGAGACCCAGTACTTC.

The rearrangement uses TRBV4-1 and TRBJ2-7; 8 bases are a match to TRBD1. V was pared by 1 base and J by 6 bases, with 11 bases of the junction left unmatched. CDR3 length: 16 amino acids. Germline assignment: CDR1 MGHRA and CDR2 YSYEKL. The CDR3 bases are TGCGCCAGCAGCCAAGTCACAGGACAGGGTTTCTTCGAGCAGTACTTC. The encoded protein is CASSQVTGQGFFEQYF.

This chain's CDR3 is CASSQVSLRPELFF. The DNA of the CDR3 is TGCGCCAGCAGCCAAGTAAGCCTGCGGCCGGAGCTGTTTTTT. The chain carries TRBV4-1 and TRBJ2-2; D not resolved. Germline CDR1 reads MGHRA; CDR2 reads YSYEKL. This CDR3 has 14 residues. Trimming cost V 1 base and J 10 bases, with 13 bases left between them.